This is a list of T cell receptor beta chains from one sample in a study of shared clonotypes between healthy human individuals. Sequencing was performed with immunoSEQ multiplex PCR; in TCRdb, only in-frame clones are kept and a portion is missing. Among some 500,000 clones listed, about 96% were seen once. Sequenced material: naive CD4+ T cells sorted from blood. These receptors were taken from a woman between 25 and 40 years old in good health. Each CDR3 is given with its conserved first and last residue. A D gene is named only where the DNA matches it firmly. Only some rows state a clone size, as once, few, many or a class for expanded clones.

12,TRBV7-2,NA,NA,TRBJ1-2,CASSPQAYGYTF,TGTGCCAGCAGCCCCCAGGCGTATGGCTACACCTTC
14,TRBV7-9,TRBD2,NA,TRBJ2-3,CASSLGLAADTQYF,TGTGCCAGCAGCTTAGGTCTAGCGGCAGATACGCAGTATTTT
15,TRBV7-3,TRBD2,NA,TRBJ2-7,CASSLLAGSSYEQYF,TGTGCCAGCAGCCTTCTAGCGGGAAGCTCCTACGAGCAGTACTTC
14,TRBV10-1,NA,NA,TRBJ2-4,CASSEAGGGNIQYF,TGCGCCAGCAGTGAGGCCGGAGGGGGGAACATTCAGTACTTC
14,TRBV6-5,NA,NA,TRBJ2-7,CASRARLANYEQYF,TGTGCCAGCAGGGCGAGGTTGGCTAACTACGAGCAGTACTTC
12,TRBV29-1,NA,once,TRBJ2-2,CSVEGRTGELFF,TGCAGCGTTGAGGGTCGGACCGGGGAGCTGTTTTTT
15,TRBV6-5,NA,NA,TRBJ1-5,CASSNQGMGNQPQHF,TGTGCCAGCAGTAACCAGGGGATGGGCAATCAGCCCCAGCATTTT
17,TRBV25-1,NA,NA,TRBJ2-6,CASSKVGYLSGANVLTF,TGTGCCAGCTCTAAGGTTGGCTACCTCTCTGGGGCCAACGTCCTGACTTTC
15,TRBV6-5,NA,NA,TRBJ1-5,CASSPRGGGNQPQHF,TGTGCCAGCAGCCCCAGAGGGGGGGGGAATCAGCCCCAGCATTTT
14,TRBV6-5,NA,NA,TRBJ2-2,CASSLADPAGELFF,TGTGCCAGCAGTTTAGCAGATCCGGCCGGGGAGCTGTTTTTT
13,TRBV10-3,NA,NA,TRBJ2-7,CAISLRQDYEQYF,TGTGCCATCAGCTTAAGACAGGACTACGAGCAGTACTTC
17,TRBV28,NA,NA,TRBJ1-4,CASSLWKTGTTNEKLFF,TGTGCCAGCAGTTTATGGAAAACCGGCACAACTAATGAAAAACTGTTTTTT
12,TRBV27,NA,NA,TRBJ2-5,CASSPVAETQYF,TGTGCCAGCAGTCCAGTGGCAGAGACCCAGTACTTC
17,TRBV5-4,NA,NA,TRBJ2-7,CASSQEGGGADSYEQYF,TGTGCCAGCAGCCAAGAGGGGGGAGGAGCGGACTCCTACGAGCAGTACTTC
13,TRBV29-1,NA,NA,TRBJ2-7,CSARPPGTYEQYF,TGCAGCGCCCGTCCCCCGGGGACCTACGAGCAGTACTTC
16,TRBV25-1,NA,once,TRBJ2-5,CASSDPLGGKQETQYF,TGTGCCAGCAGTGACCCACTTGGGGGAAAGCAAGAGACCCAGTACTTC
15,TRBV5-1,TRBD1,NA,TRBJ2-3,CASSLQGSSTDTQYF,TGCGCCAGCAGCTTACAGGGGTCTAGCACAGATACGCAGTATTTT
16,TRBV10-1,TRBD1,NA,TRBJ2-1,CASSRVDRVSYNEQFF,TGCGCCAGCAGTCGGGTAGACAGGGTTTCCTACAATGAGCAGTTCTTC
13,TRBV5-4,NA,NA,TRBJ2-5,CASSLEREETQYF,TGTGCCAGCAGCTTGGAGCGGGAAGAGACCCAGTACTTC
13,TRBV6-4,TRBD2,NA,TRBJ2-1,CASSELTSGQQFF,TGTGCCAGCAGTGAGCTGACTAGCGGGCAGCAGTTCTTC
16,TRBV28,NA,NA,TRBJ2-2,CASRDGQGGVWGELFF,TGTGCCAGCAGAGATGGACAGGGAGGGGTCTGGGGGGAGCTGTTTTTT
14,TRBV5-1,NA,NA,TRBJ1-1,CASSFTGGNTEAFF,TGCGCCAGCAGCTTCACCGGGGGGAACACTGAAGCTTTCTTT
12,TRBV28,NA,NA,TRBJ1-1,CASSTVNTEAFF,TGTGCCAGCTCGACGGTGAACACTGAAGCTTTCTTT
15,TRBV5-1,NA,NA,TRBJ2-2,CASSLGGTLTGELFF,TGCGCCAGCAGCTTGGGAGGCACTCTCACCGGGGAGCTGTTTTTT
16,TRBV2,TRBD2,NA,TRBJ2-3,CASSERELPLADTQYF,TGTGCCAGCAGTGAGCGGGAGCTTCCGCTAGCAGATACGCAGTATTTT
15,TRBV4-1,TRBD2,NA,TRBJ2-7,CASSHPGLAGYEQYF,TGCGCCAGCAGCCACCCGGGACTAGCGGGTTATGAGCAGTACTTC
13,TRBV7-6,TRBD1,NA,TRBJ2-7,CASSSTGGYEQYF,TGTGCCAGCAGCTCCACAGGGGGTTACGAGCAGTACTTC
15,TRBV19,TRBD1,NA,TRBJ1-5,CASIRDRASNQPQHF,TGTGCCAGTATTAGGGACAGGGCAAGCAATCAGCCCCAGCATTTT
17,TRBV11-2,TRBD1,NA,TRBJ1-3,CASSSKPQGARGNTIYF,TGTGCCAGCAGCTCCAAGCCACAGGGGGCGCGAGGAAACACCATATATTTT
13,TRBV11-2,NA,NA,TRBJ2-1,CASSLERYNEQFF,TGTGCCAGCAGCTTAGAGAGATACAATGAGCAGTTCTTC
14,TRBV27,NA,NA,TRBJ2-2,CASKLSGSAGELFF,TGTGCCAGCAAACTGTCAGGGTCTGCCGGGGAGCTGTTTTTT
11,TRBV20-1,NA,once,TRBJ2-1,CSARSYNEQFF,TGCAGTGCTAGGTCCTACAATGAGCAGTTCTTC
14,TRBV4-1,NA,NA,TRBJ1-5,CASSPTGNNQPQHF,TGCGCCAGCAGCCCCACAGGGAATAATCAGCCCCAGCATTTT
11,TRBV4-3,NA,NA,TRBJ2-1,CASSHNGEQFF,TGCGCCAGCAGCCATAACGGTGAGCAGTTCTTC
13,TRBV18,NA,NA,TRBJ2-5,CASSPQVEETQYF,TGTGCCAGCTCCCCTCAGGTGGAAGAGACCCAGTACTTC
14,TRBV19,NA,NA,TRBJ1-1,CASSGEIRGGKAFF,TGTGCCAGTAGTGGAGAAATACGGGGAGGGAAAGCTTTCTTT
14,TRBV19,TRBD2,NA,TRBJ2-1,CASSIVAGGNEQFF,TGTGCCAGTAGTATCGTAGCGGGAGGCAATGAGCAGTTCTTC
13,TRBV19,NA,NA,TRBJ2-7,CASRQASSYEQYF,TGTGCCAGTCGACAGGCAAGCTCCTACGAGCAGTACTTC
14,TRBV28,NA,once,TRBJ1-5,CASRTASAGQPQHF,TGTGCCAGCAGGACCGCCTCGGCGGGCCAGCCCCAGCATTTT
11,TRBV7-9,NA,once,TRBJ2-1,CASSLGGEQFF,TGTGCCAGCAGCTTAGGTGGGGAGCAGTTCTTC
17,TRBV18,TRBD1,once,TRBJ1-2,CASSPGTGKPTNYGYTF,TGTGCCAGCTCACCCGGGACAGGGAAACCGACTAACTATGGCTACACCTTC
15,TRBV5-8,NA,NA,TRBJ1-4,CASSLGFPRNEKLFF,TGTGCCAGCAGCTTGGGGTTCCCGCGGAATGAAAAACTGTTTTTT
14,TRBV5-1,NA,NA,TRBJ2-3,CASRGTLATDTQYF,TGCGCCAGCAGGGGGACGTTGGCCACAGATACGCAGTATTTT
12,TRBV18,NA,NA,TRBJ2-3,CASSPGTDTQYF,TGTGCCAGCTCACCAGGCACAGATACGCAGTATTTT
10,TRBV10-2,NA,once,TRBJ2-5,CASGRETQYF,TGCGCCAGTGGGAGGGAGACCCAGTACTTC